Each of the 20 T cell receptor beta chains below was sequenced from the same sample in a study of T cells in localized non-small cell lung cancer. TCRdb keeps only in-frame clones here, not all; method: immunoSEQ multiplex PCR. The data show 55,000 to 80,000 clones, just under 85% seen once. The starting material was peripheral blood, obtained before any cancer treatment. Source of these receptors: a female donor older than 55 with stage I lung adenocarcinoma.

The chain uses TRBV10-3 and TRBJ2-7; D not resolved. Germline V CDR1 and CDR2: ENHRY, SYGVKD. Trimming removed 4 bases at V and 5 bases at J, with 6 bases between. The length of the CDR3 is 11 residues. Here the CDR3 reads CAISVGHEQYF. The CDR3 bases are TGTGCCATCAGTGTAGGACACGAGCAGTACTTC.

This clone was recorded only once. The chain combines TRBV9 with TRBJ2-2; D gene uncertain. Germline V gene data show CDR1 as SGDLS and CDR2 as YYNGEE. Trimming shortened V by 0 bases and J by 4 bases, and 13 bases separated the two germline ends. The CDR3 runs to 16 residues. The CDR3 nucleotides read TGTGCCAGCAGCGTAGATCCAGGTTATGGCACCGGGGAGCTGTTTTTT. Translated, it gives CASSVDPGYGTGELFF.

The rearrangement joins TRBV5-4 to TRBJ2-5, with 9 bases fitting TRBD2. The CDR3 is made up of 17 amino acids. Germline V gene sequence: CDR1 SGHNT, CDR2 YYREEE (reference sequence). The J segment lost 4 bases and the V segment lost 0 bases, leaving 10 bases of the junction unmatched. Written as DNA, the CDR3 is TGTGCCAGCAGCTTGGCGGTGATAGCGGGAGTACCAGAGACCCAGTACTTC. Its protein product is CASSLAVIAGVPETQYF.

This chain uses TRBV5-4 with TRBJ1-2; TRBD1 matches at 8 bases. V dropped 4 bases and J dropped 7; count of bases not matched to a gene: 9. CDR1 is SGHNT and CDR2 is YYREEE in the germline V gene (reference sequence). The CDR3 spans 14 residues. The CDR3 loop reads CASSKQTGEGGYTF. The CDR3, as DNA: TGTGCCAGCAGCAAACAGACAGGGGAGGGTGGCTACACCTTC. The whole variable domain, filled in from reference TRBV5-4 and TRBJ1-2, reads ETGVTQSPTHLIKTRGQQVTLRCSSQSGHNTVSWYQQALGQGPQFIFQYYREEENGRGNFPPRFSGLQFPNYSSELNVNALELDDSALYLCASSKQTGEGGYTFGSGTRLTVV.

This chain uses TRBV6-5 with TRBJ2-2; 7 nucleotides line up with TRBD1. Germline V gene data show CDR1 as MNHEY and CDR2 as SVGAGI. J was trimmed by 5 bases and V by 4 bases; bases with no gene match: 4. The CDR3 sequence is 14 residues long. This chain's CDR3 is CASSLNRGTGELFF. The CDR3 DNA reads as TGTGCCAGCAGTTTAAACAGGGGAACCGGGGAGCTGTTTTTT.

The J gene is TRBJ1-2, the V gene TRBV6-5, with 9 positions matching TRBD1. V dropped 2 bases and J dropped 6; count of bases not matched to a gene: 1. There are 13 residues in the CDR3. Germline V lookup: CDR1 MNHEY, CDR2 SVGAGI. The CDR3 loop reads CASSYRDRDGYTF. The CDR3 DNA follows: TGTGCCAGCAGTTACCGGGACAGGGATGGCTACACCTTC.

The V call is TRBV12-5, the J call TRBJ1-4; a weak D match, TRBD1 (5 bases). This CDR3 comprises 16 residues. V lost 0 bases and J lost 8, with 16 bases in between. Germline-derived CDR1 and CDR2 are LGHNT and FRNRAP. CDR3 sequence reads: CASGLVLGHNNEKLFF. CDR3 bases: TGTGCTAGTGGTTTGGTACTGGGGCATAATAACGAAAAACTGTTTTTT.

CDR3 coding DNA: TGTGCCTGGAGTGTATACGCGGGACGGGTCGAAGGCCAAGAGACCCAGTACTTC. Translated, it gives CAWSVYAGRVEGQETQYF. The V call is TRBV30, the J call TRBJ2-5; TRBD2 might be the D (6 bases). V shed 0 bases and J shed 1 base, with 21 bases lying between them. Germline V gene lookup returns CDR1 GTSNPN and CDR2 SVGIG (reference sequence). The CDR3 runs 18 residues.

CDR3 in DNA: TGTGCCAGCAGTTCCTCAGGGTGGTACACCTTC. Its protein is CASSSSGWYTF. This chain links TRBV6-1 with TRBJ1-2; possibly TRBD1 for D (5 bases). The ends were cut back, 5 bases at V and 11 bases at J, with 12 bases in the middle. Germline V gene sequence: CDR1 MNHNS, CDR2 SASEGT. This CDR3 is built from 11 residues.

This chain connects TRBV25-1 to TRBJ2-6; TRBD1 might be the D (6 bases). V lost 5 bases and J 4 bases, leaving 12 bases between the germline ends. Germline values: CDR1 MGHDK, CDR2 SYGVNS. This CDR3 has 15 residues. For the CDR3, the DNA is TGTGCCAGCAGTCTTACAGGGATAGGGGCCAACGTCCTGACTTTC. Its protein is CASSLTGIGANVLTF.

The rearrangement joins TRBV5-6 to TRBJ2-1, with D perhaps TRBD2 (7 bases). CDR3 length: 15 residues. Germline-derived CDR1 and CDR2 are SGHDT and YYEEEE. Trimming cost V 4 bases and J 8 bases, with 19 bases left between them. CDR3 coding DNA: TGTGCCAGCAGCGCCCTGGGTGGGGGGGCTGATGAGCAGTTCTTC. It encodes CASSALGGGADEQFF.

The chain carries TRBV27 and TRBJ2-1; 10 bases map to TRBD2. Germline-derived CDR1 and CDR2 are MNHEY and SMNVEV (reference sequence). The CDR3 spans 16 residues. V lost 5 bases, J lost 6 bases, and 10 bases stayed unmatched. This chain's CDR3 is CASSRGAAGGFNEQFF. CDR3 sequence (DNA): TGTGCCAGCAGTCGCGGGGCAGCGGGAGGGTTCAATGAGCAGTTCTTC.

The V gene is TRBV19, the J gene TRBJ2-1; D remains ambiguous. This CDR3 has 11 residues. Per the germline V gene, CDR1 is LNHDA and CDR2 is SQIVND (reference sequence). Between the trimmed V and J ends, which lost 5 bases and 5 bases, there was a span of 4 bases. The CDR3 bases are TGTGCCAGTAGTGCCCACAATGAGCAGTTCTTC. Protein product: CASSAHNEQFF.

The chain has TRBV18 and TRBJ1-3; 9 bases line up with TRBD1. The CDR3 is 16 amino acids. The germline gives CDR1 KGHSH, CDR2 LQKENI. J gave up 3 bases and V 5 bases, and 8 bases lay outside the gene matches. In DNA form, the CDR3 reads TGTGCCAGCTCAGCTACAGGGGGCTCGGGTGGAAACACCATATATTTT. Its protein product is CASSATGGSGGNTIYF.

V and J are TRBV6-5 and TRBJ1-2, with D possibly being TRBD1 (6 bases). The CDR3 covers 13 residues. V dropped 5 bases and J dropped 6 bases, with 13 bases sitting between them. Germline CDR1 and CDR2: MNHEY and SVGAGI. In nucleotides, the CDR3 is TGTGCCAGCAGTGAACAGGGACTGAATGGCTACACCTTC. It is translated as CASSEQGLNGYTF.

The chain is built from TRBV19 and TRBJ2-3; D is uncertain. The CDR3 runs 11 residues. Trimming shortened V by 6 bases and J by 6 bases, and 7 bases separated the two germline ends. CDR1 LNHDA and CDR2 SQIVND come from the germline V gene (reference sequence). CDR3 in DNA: TGTGCCAGTAGGCAACGGGATACGCAGTATTTT. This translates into CASRQRDTQYF.

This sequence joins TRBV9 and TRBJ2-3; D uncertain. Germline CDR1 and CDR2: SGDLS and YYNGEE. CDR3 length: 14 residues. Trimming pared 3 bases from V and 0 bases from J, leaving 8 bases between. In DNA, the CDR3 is TGTGCCAGCAGCGAGGAAATAAGCACAGATACGCAGTATTTT. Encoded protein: CASSEEISTDTQYF.

CDR3 residues: CASSEIETQYF. In DNA, the CDR3 is TGCGCCAGCAGTGAGATAGAGACCCAGTACTTC. The chain couples TRBV10-2 to TRBJ2-5; D is unresolved. This CDR3 has 11 amino acids. CDR1 WSHSY and CDR2 SAAADI come from the germline V gene. Trimming removed 2 bases at V and 4 bases at J, with 2 bases between.

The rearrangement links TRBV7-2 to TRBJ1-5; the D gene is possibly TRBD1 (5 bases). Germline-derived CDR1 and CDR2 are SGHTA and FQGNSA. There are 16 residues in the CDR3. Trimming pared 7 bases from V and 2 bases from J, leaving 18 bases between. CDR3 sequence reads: CASKPEGGVGNQPQHF. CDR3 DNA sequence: TGTGCCAGCAAACCAGAGGGAGGGGTTGGCAATCAGCCCCAGCATTTT.

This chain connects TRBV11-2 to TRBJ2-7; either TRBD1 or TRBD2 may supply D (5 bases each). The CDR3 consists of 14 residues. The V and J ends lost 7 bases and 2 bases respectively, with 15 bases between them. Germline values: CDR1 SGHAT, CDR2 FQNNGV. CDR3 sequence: CASKQDFPTYEQYF. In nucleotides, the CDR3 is TGTGCCAGCAAACAGGACTTCCCTACCTACGAGCAGTACTTC. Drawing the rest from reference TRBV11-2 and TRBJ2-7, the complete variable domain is EAGVAQSPRYKIIEKRQSVAFWCNPISGHATLYWYQQILGQGPKLLIQFQNNGVVDDSQLPKDRFSAERLKGVDSTLKIQPAKLEDSAVYLCASKQDFPTYEQYFGPGTRLTVT.